This TCR beta chain came from a study of blood T cell repertoires in COVID-19. Profiled with immunoSEQ multiplex PCR; TCRdb holds only in-frame clones, not every one. The sample has 100,000 to 150,000 clones, 81% seen once. The germline gives CDR1 LGHNA, CDR2 YNFKEQ. The CDR3 consists of 14 residues. V shed 1 base and J shed 6 bases, with 12 bases lying between them. This clone has just a few counts. This clonotype was sampled from a man aged 25 to 40 with COVID-19, enrolled during active disease. The sample taken for sequencing was peripheral blood. The V gene is TRBV4-2, the J gene TRBJ1-2, with a possible D match to TRBD1 (6 bases). The CDR3 is CASSQVAGADGYTF. CDR3 coding DNA: TGTGCCAGCAGCCAAGTAGCGGGGGCGGATGGCTACACCTTC.